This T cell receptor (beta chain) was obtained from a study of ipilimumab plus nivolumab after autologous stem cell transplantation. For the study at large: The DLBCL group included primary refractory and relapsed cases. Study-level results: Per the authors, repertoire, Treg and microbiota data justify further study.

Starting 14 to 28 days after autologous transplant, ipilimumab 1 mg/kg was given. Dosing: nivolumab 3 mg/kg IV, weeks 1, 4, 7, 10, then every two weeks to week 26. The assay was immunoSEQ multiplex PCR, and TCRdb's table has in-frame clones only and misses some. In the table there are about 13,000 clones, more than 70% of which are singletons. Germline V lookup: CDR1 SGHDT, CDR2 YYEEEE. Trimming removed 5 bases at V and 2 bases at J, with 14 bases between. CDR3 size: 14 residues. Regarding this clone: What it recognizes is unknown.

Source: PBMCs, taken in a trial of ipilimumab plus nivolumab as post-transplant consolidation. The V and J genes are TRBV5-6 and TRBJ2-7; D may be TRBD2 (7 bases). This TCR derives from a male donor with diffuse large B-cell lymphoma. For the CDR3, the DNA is TGTGCCAGCAGACCTAGGGGGGGAGCCTACGAGCAGTACTTC. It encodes CASRPRGGAYEQYF.